The 6 T cell receptor beta chains listed next were all sequenced from one sample in a study of T cell changes during pregnancy in multiple sclerosis. Measured with immunoSEQ multiplex PCR; TCRdb has only the in-frame clones, and not every one. The sample lists about 89,000 clones, 94% seen once, with around 0.86% in the top ten. Source: peripheral blood, taken in the third trimester of pregnancy. These receptors were taken from a female donor with multiple sclerosis, enrolled in a pregnancy study.

This clone was detected only once. The chain is built from TRBV6-7 and TRBJ1-4; D unresolved. TRBV6-7 is designated an ORF whose function remains uncertain. The length of the CDR3 is 14 residues. V lost 1 base, J lost 7 bases, and 10 bases lay in between. For the CDR3, the DNA is TGTGCCAGCAGTTACTTCGGGGAATGTGAAAAACTGTTTTTT. This codes for CASSYFGECEKLFF.

This sequence joins TRBV19 and TRBJ1-5, with a weak D call TRBD1 (6 bases). The V gene lost 7 bases and the J gene lost 4 bases, with 20 bases spanning the gap. CDR1 is LNHDA and CDR2 is SQIVND in the germline V gene (reference sequence). This CDR3 has 16 residues. CDR3 bases: TGTGCCAGTACCTTACCCGGGACACCAAGGAATCAGCCCCAGCATTTT. It codes for CASTLPGTPRNQPQHF.

V gene TRBV2 combines with J gene TRBJ1-5; 7 bases line up with TRBD1. The V gene's germline CDR1 is SNHLY and CDR2 FYNNEI. The CDR3 runs 14 residues. V lost 6 bases to trimming and J lost 5 bases; unmatched junction nucleotides: 7. DNA for the CDR3: TGTGCCAGCAGCCCCGACAGGGTTGATCAGCCCCAGCATTTT. Its protein is CASSPDRVDQPQHF.

The chain recombines TRBV7-9 with TRBJ1-5; D remains ambiguous. The V end was cut by 5 bases, the J end by 3 bases, with 8 bases between. The CDR3 runs 13 residues. Germline-derived CDR1 and CDR2 are SEHNR and FQNEAQ (reference sequence). In DNA form, the CDR3 reads TGTGCCAGCAGCATCTCTCTCAATCAGCCCCAGCATTTT. This translates into CASSISLNQPQHF.

The chain joins TRBV2 to TRBJ1-1, with D possibly TRBD1 on 6 matching bases. With 7 bases removed from V and 8 bases from J, the gap between germline ends came to 14 bases. Germline lookup yields CDR1 SNHLY and CDR2 FYNNEI. This CDR3 comprises 12 residues. The CDR3 nucleotides read TGTGCCAGCACCGGACAGACGGTCGAAGCTTTCTTT. It translates to CASTGQTVEAFF.

CDR3 in DNA: TGTGCCAGCAGGCCCCGGACCGGGAGCTACGAGCAGTACTTC. Translation: CASRPRTGSYEQYF. The J gene is TRBJ2-7, the V gene TRBV2; a possible D gene is TRBD2 (6 bases). CDR3 size: 14 residues. The germline gives CDR1 SNHLY, CDR2 FYNNEI. The V end was cut by 6 bases, the J end by 3 bases, with 15 bases between.